The 9 T cell receptor beta chains given below trace back to one sample, sequenced in a study of shared clonotypes between healthy human individuals. The method was immunoSEQ multiplex PCR; TCRdb's version includes in-frame clones alone and lacks a portion of them. Among under 1 million clones listed, 90% to 98% were seen once. Naivety among CD8 cells was defined by CD45RO negativity and positive CCR7 selection, thereby excluding terminally differentiated effector memory CD45RA+ cells. Sequencing was done on a sample of naive CD8+ T cells sorted from blood. The receptor set was obtained from a man younger than 40 in good health.

This clone was seen just once. The chain recombines TRBV10-3 with TRBJ2-7, with 14 bases lining up with TRBD2. CDR3 length: 17 amino acids. The V and J ends lost 7 bases and 2 bases, in that order; junction bases with no gene match: 10. CDR1 is ENHRY and CDR2 is SYGVKD in the germline V gene. The CDR3 loop is CAINAGLAGGPAYEQYF. The CDR3 nucleotides are TGTGCCATCAACGCAGGACTAGCGGGAGGACCTGCCTACGAGCAGTACTTC.

On this clone itself: A junction boundary mismatches the germline segment, possibly from a read error. The chain joins TRBV9 to TRBJ2-7, with D perhaps TRBD2 (6 bases). Germline V gene lookup returns CDR1 SGDLS and CDR2 YYNGEE. The length of the CDR3 is 11 residues. CDR3 in DNA: TGTGCCAGCAGCGGAACGCCGGGACTCGCCTTC. It specifies CASSGTPGLAF.

The chain is built from TRBV7-2 and TRBJ2-3; 8 nucleotides agree with TRBD2. Trimming at V came to 5 bases and at J to 1 base, leaving 11 bases not matched to a gene. CDR1 and CDR2 from the germline V gene are SGHTA and FQGNSA. The CDR3 covers 17 residues. The CDR3 spells CASSSPPSGSGTDTQYF. CDR3 coding DNA: TGTGCCAGCAGCAGCCCCCCCAGCGGGAGTGGCACAGATACGCAGTATTTT.

The genes are TRBV12-5 and TRBJ2-1, with TRBD2 matching over 10 bases. The germline V gene has CDR1 LGHNT and CDR2 FRNRAP. This CDR3 comprises 18 residues. The V and J ends lost 0 bases and 9 bases, in that order; junction bases with no gene match: 14. The DNA of the CDR3 is TGTGCTAGTGGTTTGGTGCCTGGTCCGGCTAGCGGGAGAGGTGAGCAGTTCTTC. Protein: CASGLVPGPASGRGEQFF. Full variable domain (remainder filled in from reference TRBV12-5 and TRBJ2-1): DARVTQTPRHKVTEMGQEVTMRCQPILGHNTVFWYRQTMMQGLELLAYFRNRAPLDDSGMPKDRFSAEMPDATLATLKIQPSEPRDSAVYFCASGLVPGPASGRGEQFFGPGTRLTVL.

The rearrangement links TRBV28 to TRBJ2-1; D gene uncertain. Germline CDR1 is MDHEN and CDR2 is SYDVKM. The CDR3 sequence is 15 residues long. V lost 5 bases to trimming and J lost 3 bases, with 14 bases between them. CDR3 loop: CASSTSTEIYNEQFF. CDR3 in DNA: TGTGCCAGCAGTACCTCAACCGAGATCTACAATGAGCAGTTCTTC.

J is TRBJ2-3 and V is TRBV6-1; 9 nucleotides agree with TRBD2. Germline V gives CDR1 MNHNS, CDR2 SASEGT. The CDR3 runs 17 residues. Trimming removed 2 bases from V and 2 bases from J; junction bases left unmatched: 8. The CDR3, as DNA: TGTGCCAGCAGTGAATTAGAAGCGGGGGGAAACACAGATACGCAGTATTTT. As protein: CASSELEAGGNTDTQYF.

The V call is TRBV4-1, the J call TRBJ2-1; 7 nucleotides align to TRBD2. Per germline, CDR1 MGHRA and CDR2 YSYEKL. The CDR3 sequence is 18 residues long. Trimming took 3 bases from V and 0 from J; bases not matched to a gene: 11. The CDR3 coding sequence is TGCGCCAGCAGCCATGCCCAGGGAGGGGAAATCTCCTACAATGAGCAGTTCTTC. Protein: CASSHAQGGEISYNEQFF.

This clone was recorded only once. The CDR3 sequence is CASSPGLAGYTDTQYF. CDR3 in DNA: TGTGCCAGCAGCCCAGGACTAGCGGGGTACACAGATACGCAGTATTTT. The chain carries TRBV9 and TRBJ2-3; 12 nucleotides align to TRBD2. Germline CDR1 reads SGDLS; CDR2 reads YYNGEE. The CDR3 covers 16 residues. V shed 4 bases, J shed 2 bases, and the junction held 5 bases outside the gene matches.

V is TRBV28 and J is TRBJ2-3, with D possibly called TRBD1 or TRBD2 (5 bases each). Germline V gene data show CDR1 as MDHEN and CDR2 as SYDVKM. Trimming stripped 6 bases from V and 2 bases from J, with 12 bases between. The CDR3 has 14 amino acids. The CDR3 reads CASRTWGSTDTQYF. As DNA, the CDR3 is TGTGCCAGCAGGACTTGGGGGTCCACAGATACGCAGTATTTT.